This T cell receptor (beta chain) appears in the sequencing data of a study of shared clonotypes between healthy human individuals. Sequencing was performed with immunoSEQ multiplex PCR; in TCRdb, only in-frame clones are kept and a portion is missing. The table lists approximately 2,000,000 clones, 93% of them singletons. Concerning this clone itself: The same CDR3 is also encoded by other DNA sequences in this sample.

The CDR3 totals 12 residues. Per germline, CDR1 MNHEY and CDR2 SMNVEV (reference sequence). Trimming took off 4 bases at V and 6 bases at J, with 7 bases between the two ends. Naive CD8 cells were CD45RO-negative, positively selected for CCR7, excluding terminally differentiated effector memory CD45RA+ cells. V gene TRBV27 combines with J gene TRBJ2-1; D is ambiguous. This clonotype originated in a man between 18 and 29 years old in good health. Some clones in this sample may be carry-over from other donors' samples. Sequenced input: naive CD8+ T cells from PBMCs. The CDR3 reads CASSSKVNEQFF. CDR3 bases: TGTGCCAGCAGTTCCAAAGTCAATGAGCAGTTCTTC.